The 6 T cell receptor beta chains below were found in one sample sequenced in a study of T cells in Graves' hyperthyroidism and ophthalmopathy. RNA transcripts yielded amplified TCR beta CDR3 regions. A set of HTBI primers served as the primers for a first-round RT-PCR of the TCR CDR3. Each CDR3 protein is one row after TCRdb ran MiXCR on the multiplex PCR reads. The table shows 150,000 to 200,000 distinct CDR3 sequences, with approximately 15% occurring only once. Input material: blood. All receptors derive from a woman aged 45-60 years with Graves' hyperthyroidism.

The chain joins TRBV6-1 to TRBJ2-2; 7 bases align to TRBD2. Germline V gene data show CDR1 as MNHNS and CDR2 as SASEGT. CDR3 size: 16 residues. The V and J ends lost 1 base and 1 base, in that order; junction bases with no gene match: 3. As DNA, the CDR3 is TGTGCCAGCAGTGAAGGGTGGGAGGGGAACACCGGGGAGCTGTTTTTT. Amino acid sequence: CASSEGWEGNTGELFF.

In its sample, this clonotype was seen many times. The chain uses TRBV28 and TRBJ2-5; possibly TRBD2 for D (6 bases). The CDR3 consists of 14 residues. The germline CDR1 and CDR2 sequences are MDHEN and SYDVKM. The germline V and J ends were trimmed by 2 bases and 5 bases, with 12 bases remaining between them. The CDR3 DNA sequence: TGTGCCAGCAGTTTAGGAGGGGCGTGGGAGACCCAGTACTTC. Protein: CASSLGGAWETQYF. The full variable domain, in which reference TRBV28 and TRBJ2-5 provide the parts outside the CDR3, is DVKVTQSSRYLVKRTGEKVFLECVQDMDHENMFWYRQDPGLGLRLIYFSYDVKMKEKGDIPEGYSVSREKKERFSLILESASTNQTSMYLCASSLGGAWETQYFGPGTRLLVL.

This clonotype was seen at least ten times. The chain is built from TRBV15 and TRBJ2-2; no definite D call. The germline V gene encodes CDR1 LNHNV and CDR2 YYDKDF (reference sequence). The CDR3 loop spans 14 amino acids. The V gene lost 5 bases and the J gene lost 7 bases, with 14 bases spanning the gap. The CDR3 sequence: CATSHRAADGELFF. The DNA for the CDR3 is TGTGCCACCAGCCACCGGGCGGCTGACGGGGAGCTGTTTTTT. Drawing the rest from reference TRBV15 and TRBJ2-2, the complete variable domain is DAMVIQNPRYQVTQFGKPVTLSCSQTLNHNVMYWYQQKSSQAPKLLFHYYDKDFNNEADTPDNFQSRRPNTSFCFLDIRSPGLGDTAMYLCATSHRAADGELFFGEGSRLTVL.

J is TRBJ1-1 and V is TRBV3-1, with a possible D match to TRBD1 (5 bases). This CDR3 has 14 amino acids. Per germline, CDR1 LGHDT and CDR2 YNNKEL (reference sequence). V dropped 4 bases and J dropped 2 bases, with 11 bases sitting between them. The CDR3 region is CASSLEQANTEAFF. CDR3 nucleotides: TGTGCCAGCAGCCTCGAACAGGCAAACACTGAAGCTTTCTTT.

This clonotype has a count of ten or more. V gene TRBV6-4 combines with J gene TRBJ2-3; 9 bases agree with TRBD2. The V and J ends lost 5 bases and 4 bases, in that order; junction bases with no gene match: 7. CDR3 length equals 15 residues. CDR1 is MRHNA and CDR2 is SNTAGT in the germline V gene. This chain's CDR3 is CASSPIAGAADTQYF. The CDR3, as DNA: TGTGCCAGCAGTCCCATAGCGGGGGCGGCAGATACGCAGTATTTT.

This sequence joins TRBV9 and TRBJ2-3; D is possibly TRBD1 or TRBD2 (5 bases each). This CDR3 comprises 16 residues. Germline-derived CDR1 and CDR2 are SGDLS and YYNGEE. The V and J ends lost 3 bases and 11 bases respectively, with 25 bases between them. CDR3 residues: CASSASGTSIIQEQYF. The DNA for the CDR3 is TGTGCCAGCAGCGCCTCCGGGACCTCCATAATACAGGAGCAGTATTTT.